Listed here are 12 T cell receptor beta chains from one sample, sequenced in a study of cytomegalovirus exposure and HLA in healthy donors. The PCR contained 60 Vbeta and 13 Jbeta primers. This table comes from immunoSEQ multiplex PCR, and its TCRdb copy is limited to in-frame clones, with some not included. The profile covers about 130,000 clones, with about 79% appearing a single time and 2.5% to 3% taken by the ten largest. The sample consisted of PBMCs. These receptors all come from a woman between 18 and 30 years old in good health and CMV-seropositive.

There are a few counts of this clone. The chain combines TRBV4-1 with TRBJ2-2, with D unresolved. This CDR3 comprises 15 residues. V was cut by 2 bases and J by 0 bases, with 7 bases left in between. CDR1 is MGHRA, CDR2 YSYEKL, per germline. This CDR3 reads CASSQRHTNTGELFF. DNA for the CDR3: TGCGCCAGCAGCCAAAGACATACGAACACCGGGGAGCTGTTTTTT.

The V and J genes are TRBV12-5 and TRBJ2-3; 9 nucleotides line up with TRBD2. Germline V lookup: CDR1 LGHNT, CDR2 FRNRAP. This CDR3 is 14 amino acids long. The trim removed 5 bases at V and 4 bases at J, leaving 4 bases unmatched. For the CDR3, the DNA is TGTGCTAGTGGTCTAGGACTAGCGTCAGATACGCAGTATTTT. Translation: CASGLGLASDTQYF.

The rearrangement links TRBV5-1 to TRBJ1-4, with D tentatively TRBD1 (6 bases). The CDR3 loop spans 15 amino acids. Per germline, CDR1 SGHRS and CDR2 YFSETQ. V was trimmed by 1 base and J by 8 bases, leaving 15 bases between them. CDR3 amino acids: CASSLNAGANEKLFF. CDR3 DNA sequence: TGCGCCAGCAGCTTGAATGCAGGGGCGAACGAAAAACTGTTTTTT.

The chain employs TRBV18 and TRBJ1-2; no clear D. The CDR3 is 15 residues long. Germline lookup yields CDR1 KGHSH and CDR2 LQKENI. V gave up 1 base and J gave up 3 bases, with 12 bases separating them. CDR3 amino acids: CASSPQADSDYGYTF. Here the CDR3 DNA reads TGTGCCAGCTCACCACAAGCGGACTCTGACTATGGCTACACCTTC. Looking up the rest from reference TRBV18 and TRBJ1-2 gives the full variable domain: NAGVMQNPRHLVRRRGQEARLRCSPMKGHSHVYWYRQLPEEGLKFMVYLQKENIIDESGMPKERFSAEFPKEGPSILRIQQVVRGDSAAYFCASSPQADSDYGYTFGSGTRLTVV.

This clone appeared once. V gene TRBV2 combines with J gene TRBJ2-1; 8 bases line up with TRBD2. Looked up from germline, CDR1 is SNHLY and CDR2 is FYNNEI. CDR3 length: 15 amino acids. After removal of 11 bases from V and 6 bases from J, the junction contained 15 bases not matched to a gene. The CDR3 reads CARTGGTKSPNEQFF. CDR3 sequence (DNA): TGTGCCCGCACGGGAGGGACCAAATCCCCCAATGAGCAGTTCTTC.

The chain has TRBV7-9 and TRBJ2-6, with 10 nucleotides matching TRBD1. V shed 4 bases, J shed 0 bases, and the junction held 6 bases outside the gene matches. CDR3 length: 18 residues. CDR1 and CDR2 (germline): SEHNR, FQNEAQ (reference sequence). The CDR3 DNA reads TGTGCCAGCAGCTACCGAGACAGGGGGCCCTCTGGGGCCAACGTCCTGACTTTC. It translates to CASSYRDRGPSGANVLTF.

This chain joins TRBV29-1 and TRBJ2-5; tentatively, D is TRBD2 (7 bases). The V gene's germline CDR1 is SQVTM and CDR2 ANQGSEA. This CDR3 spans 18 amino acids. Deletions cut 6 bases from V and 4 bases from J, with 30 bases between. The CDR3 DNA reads TGCAGCGTGACGATAGGAACCGGGGGGCCTCAGAGGTTAGAGACCCAGTACTTC. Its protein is CSVTIGTGGPQRLETQYF. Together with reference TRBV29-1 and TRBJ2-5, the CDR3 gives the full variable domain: SAVISQKPSRDICQRGTSLTIQCQVDSQVTMMFWYRQQPGQSLTLIATANQGSEATYESGFVIDKFPISRPNLTFSTLTVSNMSPEDSSIYLCSVTIGTGGPQRLETQYFGPGTRLLVL.

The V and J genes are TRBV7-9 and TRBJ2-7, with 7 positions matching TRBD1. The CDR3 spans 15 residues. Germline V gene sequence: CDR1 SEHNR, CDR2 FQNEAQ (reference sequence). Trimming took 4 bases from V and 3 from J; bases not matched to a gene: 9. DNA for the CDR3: TGTGCCAGCAGCTCACCTGAGGGGGCGCACTACGAGCAGTACTTC. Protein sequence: CASSSPEGAHYEQYF.

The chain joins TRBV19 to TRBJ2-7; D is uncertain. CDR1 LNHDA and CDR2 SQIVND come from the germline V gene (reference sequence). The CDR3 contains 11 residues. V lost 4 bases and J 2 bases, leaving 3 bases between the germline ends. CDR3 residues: CASSTAYEQYF. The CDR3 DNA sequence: TGTGCCAGTAGTACTGCCTACGAGCAGTACTTC.

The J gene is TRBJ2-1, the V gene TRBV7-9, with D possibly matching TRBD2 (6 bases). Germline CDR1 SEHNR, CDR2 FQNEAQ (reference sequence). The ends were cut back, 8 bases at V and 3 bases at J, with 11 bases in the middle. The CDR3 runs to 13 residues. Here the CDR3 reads CASAGGIYNEQFF. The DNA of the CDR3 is TGTGCCAGCGCTGGGGGGATCTACAATGAGCAGTTCTTC.

This CDR3 is CASSREPTEAFF. Here the CDR3 DNA reads TGTGCCAGCTCCAGGGAACCCACTGAAGCTTTCTTT. The chain couples TRBV7-2 to TRBJ1-1, with D possibly TRBD1 on 5 matching bases. This CDR3 contains 12 residues. Trimming removed 8 bases from V and 4 bases from J, with 11 bases in between. CDR1 SGHTA and CDR2 FQGNSA come from the germline V gene.

The CDR3 spells CASTRRTGGFTRQYF. In nucleotides, the CDR3 is TGTGCCAGCACCCGCCGGACAGGGGGCTTTACGCGGCAGTACTTC. This sequence joins TRBV6-5 and TRBJ2-7; 11 bases are shared with TRBD1. The CDR3 is 15 residues long. V gave up 7 bases and J gave up 9 bases; unmatched junction bases: 14. Germline V gene lookup returns CDR1 MNHEY and CDR2 SVGAGI.